Presented here are 18 T cell receptor beta chains from one specimen sequenced in a study of TIL therapy for anti-PD-1-resistant metastatic lung cancer. This was the immunoSEQ v3 assay. TCRdb keeps only in-frame clones here, not all; method: immunoSEQ multiplex PCR. The sample lists several thousand clones, roughly 80% seen once, with 6% to 7.5% in the top ten. Regarding time point: pre-treatment sample, taken before nivolumab and TIL therapy. Pleural nodules or supraclavicular lymph nodes made up most of the excised metastases sampled. Sequenced here: tumor tissue, sampled at baseline. All receptors derive from a person aged 25 to 80 with non-small cell lung cancer.

V and J are TRBV7-8 and TRBJ2-3, with D tentatively TRBD1 (5 bases). V was clipped by 1 base and J by 8 bases, with 16 bases between them. The CDR3 length is 15 residues. Germline CDR1 SGHVS, CDR2 FQNEAQ. CDR3 DNA sequence: TGTGCCAGCAGCTTAGGGGGCAGCGCGACTGGTACGCAGTATTTT. This codes for CASSLGGSATGTQYF.

The chain links TRBV6-1 to TRBJ2-1; D is perhaps TRBD1 or TRBD2 (6 bases each). This CDR3 has 14 residues. Germline CDR1 reads MNHNS; CDR2 reads SASEGT. Trimming shortened V by 11 bases and J by 8 bases, and 22 bases separated the two germline ends. Here the CDR3 reads CACYTGLHRDEQFF. The CDR3 coding sequence is TGTGCCTGTTATACGGGACTCCACAGGGATGAGCAGTTCTTC.

This chain links TRBV28 with TRBJ2-5, with D possibly TRBD2 on 7 matching bases. Germline V CDR1 and CDR2: MDHEN, SYDVKM. The CDR3 consists of 15 residues. Trimming shortened V by 9 bases and J by 3 bases, and 20 bases separated the two germline ends. CDR3 residues: CASRGAGASKETQYF. The CDR3 DNA reads TGTGCCAGTCGGGGGGCGGGGGCGTCCAAAGAGACCCAGTACTTC.

V is TRBV5-6 and J is TRBJ2-4; weak D call: TRBD2 (6 bases). Trimming pared 3 bases from V and 1 base from J, leaving 20 bases between. The germline CDR1 and CDR2 sequences are SGHDT and YYEEEE. This CDR3 is built from 18 residues. The CDR3 loop reads CASSSPGAYRKAKNIQYF. In nucleotides, the CDR3 is TGTGCCAGCAGCTCGCCGGGAGCATATCGGAAGGCCAAAAACATTCAGTACTTC.

The V and J genes are TRBV6-5 and TRBJ1-5, with D possibly TRBD1 on 6 matching bases. V dropped 6 bases and J dropped 9 bases, with 15 bases sitting between them. This CDR3 region has 13 residues. Germline V CDR1 and CDR2: MNHEY, SVGAGI. CDR3 sequence: CASRNRDEWPQHF. The CDR3 coding sequence is TGTGCCAGCAGAAACAGGGACGAATGGCCCCAGCATTTT.

The rearrangement uses TRBV7-3 and TRBJ2-2, with a tentative D call TRBD1 (7 bases). The germline gives CDR1 SGHTA, CDR2 FQGTGA. The CDR3 covers 16 residues. V gave up 2 bases and J gave up 3 bases, with 13 bases separating them. The CDR3 DNA is TGTGCCAGCAGCTTATGGGGCAGGGGGGACACCGGGGAGCTGTTTTTT. This encodes CASSLWGRGDTGELFF. Variable domain in full (rest from reference TRBV7-3 and TRBJ2-2): GAGVSQTPSNKVTEKGKYVELRCDPISGHTALYWYRQSLGQGPEFLIYFQGTGAADDSGLPNDRFFAVRPEGSVSTLKIQRTERGDSAVYLCASSLWGRGDTGELFFGEGSRLTVL.

This rearrangement joins TRBV6-5 to TRBJ1-1, with 10 nucleotides matching TRBD1. With 10 bases clipped from V and 4 bases from J, the junction kept 3 bases outside the gene matches. There are 12 residues in the CDR3. From germline, CDR1 is MNHEY and CDR2 SVGAGI. CDR3 in amino acids: CATRQGATEAFF. CDR3 bases: TGTGCCACCCGACAGGGGGCCACTGAAGCTTTCTTT.

This chain uses TRBV28 with TRBJ2-5, with D perhaps TRBD2 (5 bases). Germline V gene data show CDR1 as MDHEN and CDR2 as SYDVKM. The length of the CDR3 is 15 residues. The V gene lost 8 bases and the J gene lost 7 bases, with 23 bases spanning the gap. CDR3 in DNA: TGTGCCAGCTCCCCCGGCGGGCCACTCGTCGGGACCCAGTACTTC. It encodes CASSPGGPLVGTQYF.

The chain links TRBV7-6 to TRBJ1-3, with D tentatively TRBD1 (5 bases). This CDR3 has 14 residues. V lost 10 bases to trimming and J lost 0 bases, with 13 bases between them. The germline V gene has CDR1 SGHVS and CDR2 FNYEAQ. In DNA, the CDR3 is TGTGCCACTACAGGACGGTTCTCTGGAAACACCATATATTTT. It encodes CATTGRFSGNTIYF.

The chain has TRBV19 and TRBJ1-5; the D gene is possibly TRBD1 (5 bases). The CDR3 has 15 amino acids. V dropped 5 bases and J dropped 6 bases, with 17 bases sitting between them. Germline V CDR1 and CDR2: LNHDA, SQIVND (reference sequence). DNA of the CDR3: TGTGCCAGTAGTGCGCGCAGGGACCTTCCTCAGCCCCAGCATTTT. Translated, it gives CASSARRDLPQPQHF.

J is TRBJ1-1 and V is TRBV7-2, with 8 bases matching TRBD1. From germline, CDR1 is SGHTA and CDR2 FQGNSA. V lost 5 bases, J lost 4 bases, and 6 bases stayed unmatched. This CDR3 is 14 amino acids long. The CDR3 here is CASSRRQGATEAFF. DNA of the CDR3: TGTGCCAGCAGCCGACGGCAGGGGGCCACTGAAGCTTTCTTT. The whole variable domain, remainder taken from reference TRBV7-2 and TRBJ1-1, is GAGVSQSPSNKVTEKGKDVELRCDPISGHTALYWYRQSLGQGLEFLIYFQGNSAPDKSGLPSDRFSAERTGGSVSTLTIQRTQQEDSAVYLCASSRRQGATEAFFGQGTRLTVV.

About this clone: The junction differs from germline at one of its ends, possibly a read error. The chain recombines TRBV7-7 with TRBJ2-4, with D unclear. CDR1 SSHAT and CDR2 FNYEAQ come from the germline V gene (reference sequence). There are 13 residues in the CDR3. The CDR3 nucleotides read TGTGCTAGCAGCTTAAATGCAGAAAACATTCAGTACTTC. As protein: CASSLNAENIQYF. The full variable domain, its missing parts supplied by reference TRBV7-7 and TRBJ2-4, is GAGVSQSPRYKVTKRGQDVTLRCDPISSHATLYWYQQALGQGPEFLTYFNYEAQPDKSGLPSDRFSAERPEGSISTLTIQRTEQRDSAMYRCASSLNAENIQYFGAGTRLSVL.

CDR3 loop: CATMGDREGYTF. CDR3 in DNA: TGTGCCACCATGGGGGACAGGGAAGGCTACACCTTC. The V gene is TRBV10-3, the J gene TRBJ1-2; 9 bases fit TRBD1. This CDR3 is built from 12 residues. Germline CDR1 ENHRY, CDR2 SYGVKD. With V trimmed by 10 bases and J by 8 bases, 8 bases remained unmatched.

This sequence joins TRBV30 and TRBJ1-1; weak D call: TRBD1 (5 bases). Germline lookup yields CDR1 GTSNPN and CDR2 SVGIG (reference sequence). The CDR3 is 12 amino acids. V lost 2 bases, J lost 8 bases, and 12 bases lay in between. The CDR3, as DNA: TGTGCCTGGAGTCCAGGGCAGGCCGAAGCTTTCTTT. Residues: CAWSPGQAEAFF.

This clone was seen a handful of times. V usage is TRBV7-9 and J usage is TRBJ2-7; 10 bases match TRBD1. Germline V CDR1 and CDR2: SEHNR, FQNEAQ (reference sequence). V lost 3 bases, J lost 3 bases, and 8 bases stayed unmatched. The CDR3 contains 16 residues. CDR3 in DNA: TGTGCCAGCAGCTTTGACAGGGGGCCAAATATCTACGAGCAGTACTTC. It codes for CASSFDRGPNIYEQYF.

The table lists this clone with a few counts. The J gene is TRBJ1-6, the V gene TRBV5-4, with D perhaps TRBD1 (5 bases). The V end was cut by 4 bases, the J end by 4 bases, with 15 bases between. The CDR3 is 16 amino acids. Germline CDR1 SGHNT, CDR2 YYREEE (reference sequence). The CDR3 DNA sequence: TGTGCCAGCAGCACCGACGTTCAGGGTTATAATTCACCCCTCCACTTT. Its translation: CASSTDVQGYNSPLHF.

The gene calls are TRBV7-9 and TRBJ1-6; maybe TRBD1 (6 bases). Trimming pared 4 bases from V and 8 bases from J, leaving 9 bases between. The CDR3 length is 13 residues. Germline CDR1 SEHNR, CDR2 FQNEAQ (reference sequence). CDR3 sequence reads: CASSSYRDSPLHF. As DNA, the CDR3 is TGTGCCAGCAGCTCGTACAGGGATTCACCCCTCCACTTT.

This clone has only a few counts. CDR3 loop: CATRESSGNTIYF. CDR3 coding DNA: TGTGCCACGCGGGAGAGCTCTGGAAACACCATATATTTT. The chain employs TRBV21-1 and TRBJ1-3. TRBV21-1 has pseudogene status. This CDR3 has 13 amino acids.